One and the same sample provided the 14 T cell receptor beta chains below, sequenced in a study of cytomegalovirus exposure and HLA in healthy donors. The study ran its PCR with 60 Vbeta and 13 Jbeta primers. The table came from immunoSEQ multiplex PCR; TCRdb's copy has only in-frame clones and leaves some out. Here the sample spans under 200,000 clones, 80% to 90% being singletons. The material sequenced was PBMCs. These receptors all come from a woman in her twenties or thirties in good health and CMV-seronegative.

This clone has just one count. The chain is built from TRBV6-1 and TRBJ1-1, with D unclear. The germline CDR1 and CDR2 sequences are MNHNS and SASEGT. The CDR3 is 15 residues long. Trimming shortened V by 2 bases and J by 1 base, and 11 bases separated the two germline ends. The CDR3 bases are TGTGCCAGCAGTGAAAGGTCACGAGGGAACACTGAAGCTTTCTTT. Translation gives CASSERSRGNTEAFF.

This clone has only a few counts. V gene TRBV6-5 combines with J gene TRBJ2-7, with D possibly being TRBD2 (6 bases). The CDR3 spans 13 residues. Germline CDR1 reads MNHEY; CDR2 reads SVGAGI. V was cut by 4 bases and J by 6 bases, with 13 bases left in between. The CDR3 sequence: CASSFTEGREQYF. Here the CDR3 DNA reads TGTGCCAGCAGTTTCACGGAGGGGCGCGAGCAGTACTTC.

This rearrangement joins TRBV21-1 to TRBJ1-1; TRBD1 reflects the table's D call only, with no check against the DNA. TRBV21-1 is given as a pseudogene. CDR3 size: 18 residues. CDR3 amino acids: CASSKEGPGKRLNTEAFF. Written as DNA, the CDR3 is TGTGCCAGCAGCAAAGAGGGGCCAGGTAAAAGACTGAACACTGAAGCTTTCTTT.

V gene TRBV6-4 combines with J gene TRBJ2-3; 10 bases agree with TRBD2. Per germline, CDR1 MRHNA and CDR2 SNTAGT. The trim removed 2 bases at V and 6 bases at J, leaving 8 bases unmatched. The CDR3 consists of 16 residues. This CDR3 is CASSDTGSGRPDTQYF. CDR3 sequence (DNA): TGTGCCAGCAGTGACACAGGTAGCGGGAGGCCCGATACGCAGTATTTT.

The chain uses TRBV10-3 and TRBJ2-1; 7 bases fit TRBD1. With V trimmed by 3 bases and J by 4 bases, 15 bases remained unmatched. This CDR3 spans 18 amino acids. Germline V gene data show CDR1 as ENHRY and CDR2 as SYGVKD. CDR3 residues: CAISDGLTGNFKYNEQFF. The CDR3 DNA is TGTGCCATCAGTGATGGTCTGACAGGGAACTTTAAATACAATGAGCAGTTCTTC.

The CDR3 region has the DNA TGTGCCAGCAGCCCGGGACTAGCGGGAGGTCGGGAGACCCAGTACTTC. Translation gives CASSPGLAGGRETQYF. The chain links TRBV11-2 to TRBJ2-5; 15 nucleotides agree with TRBD2. Trimming cost V 5 bases and J 5 bases; bases outside gene matches: 6. The CDR3 contains 16 residues. Per germline, CDR1 SGHAT and CDR2 FQNNGV.

This chain's CDR3 is CASIGGIRETQYF. CDR3 DNA sequence: TGTGCCAGCATAGGGGGAATCCGGGAGACCCAGTACTTC. V usage is TRBV6-5 and J usage is TRBJ2-5; D is possibly TRBD1 (6 bases). The CDR3 has 13 residues. The germline V and J ends were trimmed by 7 bases and 5 bases, with 14 bases remaining between them. The V gene's germline CDR1 is MNHEY and CDR2 SVGAGI.

V usage is TRBV6-6 and J usage is TRBJ2-1; D is ambiguous. Trimming took 5 bases from V and 12 from J, leaving 17 bases between them. CDR1 and CDR2 from the germline V gene are MNHNY and SVGAGI (reference sequence). CDR3 size: 13 residues. The CDR3 spells CASSGRGSFVQFF. The CDR3 DNA is TGTGCCAGCAGTGGCCGCGGAAGTTTCGTGCAGTTCTTC.

V is TRBV27 and J is TRBJ1-1; 10 positions agree with TRBD1. The CDR3 is made up of 13 amino acids. Germline CDR1 is MNHEY and CDR2 is SMNVEV (reference sequence). V was pared by 5 bases and J by 10 bases, with 7 bases of the junction left unmatched. The DNA for the CDR3 is TGTGCCAGCAGTCCCGGGACAGGGGAAGTAGCTTTCTTT. It is translated as CASSPGTGEVAFF.

The V gene is TRBV4-1, the J gene TRBJ1-1, with D unclear. The V and J ends lost 1 base and 0 bases respectively, with 12 bases between them. The CDR3 loop spans 16 amino acids. Germline CDR1 and CDR2: MGHRA and YSYEKL. The CDR3 nucleotides read TGCGCCAGCAGCCAAGTGTGGGCAGCTATGAACACTGAAGCTTTCTTT. Protein product: CASSQVWAAMNTEAFF.

The chain has TRBV6-1 and TRBJ2-5; D is perhaps TRBD1 (5 bases). Trimming shortened V by 4 bases and J by 1 base, and 7 bases separated the two germline ends. The V gene's germline CDR1 is MNHNS and CDR2 SASEGT. This CDR3 is built from 13 residues. The CDR3 region is CASSGTPQETQYF. As DNA, the CDR3 is TGTGCCAGCAGTGGGACACCCCAAGAGACCCAGTACTTC.

This clone has more than one count but fewer than ten. The chain joins TRBV25-1 to TRBJ1-4, with a tentative D call TRBD1 (5 bases). Germline CDR1 MGHDK, CDR2 SYGVNS. V lost 4 bases and J 6 bases, leaving 6 bases between the germline ends. This CDR3 spans 12 amino acids. The CDR3 protein is CASSVGDEKLFF. In DNA, the CDR3 is TGTGCCAGCAGTGTAGGGGATGAAAAACTGTTTTTT.

The chain combines TRBV5-6 with TRBJ1-2; TRBD1 agrees at 7 bases. The J segment lost 0 bases and the V segment lost 5 bases, leaving 4 bases of the junction unmatched. Per the germline V gene, CDR1 is SGHDT and CDR2 is YYEEEE. This CDR3 region has 14 residues. As DNA, the CDR3 is TGTGCCAGCAGGCCCGGGACAGCTAACTATGGCTACACCTTC. Translated: CASRPGTANYGYTF.

As concerns this clone: At one of its ends the junction is not consistent with the germline gene, which may arise from a read error. The gene calls are TRBV11-2 and TRBJ2-5; D perhaps matches TRBD2 (5 bases). The CDR3 length is 16 residues. From germline, CDR1 is SGHAT and CDR2 FQNNGV. The CDR3 DNA is TGTGCCAGCAGCTTAGGAGCGGTGCCCTACCAAGAGACCCCGTACTTC. It is translated as CASSLGAVPYQETPYF.